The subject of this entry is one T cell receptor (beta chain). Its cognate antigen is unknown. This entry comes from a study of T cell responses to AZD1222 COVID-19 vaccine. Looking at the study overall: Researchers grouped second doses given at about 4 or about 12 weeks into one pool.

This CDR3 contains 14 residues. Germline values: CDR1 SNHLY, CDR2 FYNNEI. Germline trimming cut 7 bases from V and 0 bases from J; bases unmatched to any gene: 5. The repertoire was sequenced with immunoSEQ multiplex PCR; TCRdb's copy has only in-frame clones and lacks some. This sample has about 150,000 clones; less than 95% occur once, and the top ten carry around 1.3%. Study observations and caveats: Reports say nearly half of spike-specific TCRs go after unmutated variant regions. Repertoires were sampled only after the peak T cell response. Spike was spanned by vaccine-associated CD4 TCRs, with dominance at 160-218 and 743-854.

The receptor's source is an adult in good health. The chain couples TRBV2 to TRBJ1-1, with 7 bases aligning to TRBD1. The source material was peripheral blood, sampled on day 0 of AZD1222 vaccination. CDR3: CASKTGALNTEAFF. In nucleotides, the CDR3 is TGTGCCAGCAAAACAGGGGCTCTGAACACTGAAGCTTTCTTT.